Listed below are T cell receptor beta chains from one sample, sequenced in a study of blood T cell repertoires in COVID-19. Only in-frame clones appear in the TCRdb table, and some are missing; sequencing was by immunoSEQ multiplex PCR. The sample includes about 300,000 clones, about nine tenths of them seen just once. Sample: PBMCs or T cells enriched from blood (not recorded which). These TCRs come from a man under 40 who had recovered from COVID-19. Each CDR3 is given with its conserved first and last residue. Each record gives: clone size, D gene, J gene, V gene, CDR3 length, CDR3 protein, CDR3 DNA. A D gene is named only where the DNA matches it firmly. Expanded clones get a size class; other rows say once, few or many, or leave the size out.

once,TRBD1,TRBJ1-5,TRBV15,15,CATSTPGGARQPQHF,TGTGCCACCAGCACCCCAGGGGGCGCACGGCAGCCCCAGCATTTT
NA,TRBD1,TRBJ2-3,TRBV6-5,14,CASSFRQGADTQYF,TGTGCCAGCAGTTTCCGACAGGGGGCAGATACGCAGTATTTT
NA,NA,TRBJ2-2,TRBV7-8,15,CASSPRGSNTGELFF,TGTGCCAGCAGCCCCCGGGGTTCGAACACCGGGGAGCTGTTTTTT
NA,NA,TRBJ1-1,TRBV30,14,CAWKNERWDTEAFF,TGTGCCTGGAAGAACGAGAGGTGGGACACTGAAGCTTTCTTT
NA,TRBD1,TRBJ1-1,TRBV25-1,15,CASSEWGTGNTEAFF,TGTGCCAGCAGTGAATGGGGGACAGGCAACACTGAAGCTTTCTTT
NA,NA,TRBJ2-1,TRBV18,13,CASSERRNNEQFF,TGTGCCAGCTCAGAGAGGCGGAACAATGAGCAGTTCTTC
NA,NA,TRBJ1-1,TRBV5-5,12,CASSFPLTGAFF,TGTGCCAGCAGCTTCCCCCTTACGGGAGCTTTCTTT
NA,NA,TRBJ1-2,TRBV25-1,13,CASSEPGSYGYTF,TGTGCCAGCAGTGAACCAGGATCATATGGCTACACCTTC
NA,NA,TRBJ2-2,TRBV30,14,CAWSPPGDRRELFF,TGTGCCTGGAGCCCTCCAGGGGATAGGAGAGAGCTGTTTTTT
few,NA,TRBJ2-7,TRBV4-1,16,CASSQELGQTSYEQYF,TGCGCCAGCAGCCAAGAATTGGGGCAAACATCGTACGAGCAGTACTTC
NA,NA,TRBJ1-1,TRBV30,14,CAWSVGRANTEAFF,TGTGCCTGGAGTGTAGGCAGGGCCAACACTGAAGCTTTCTTT
NA,NA,TRBJ2-7,TRBV18,15,CASSPRQGGLGEQYF,TGTGCCAGCTCACCAAGACAGGGAGGATTAGGCGAGCAGTACTTC
NA,TRBD2,TRBJ2-1,TRBV29-1,14,CSAQKGLAGNEQFF,TGCAGCGCCCAGAAGGGACTAGCGGGTAATGAGCAGTTCTTC
NA,NA,TRBJ1-1,TRBV4-1,15,CASRQAENVHTEAFF,TGCGCCAGCAGGCAAGCCGAGAATGTACACACTGAAGCTTTCTTT
NA,NA,TRBJ1-4,TRBV18,13,CASSLSEGQKLFF,TGTGCCAGCTCACTTTCTGAAGGACAGAAACTGTTTTTT
NA,TRBD1,TRBJ2-3,TRBV27,15,CASTRTGGLTDTQYF,TGTGCCAGCACCCGGACAGGGGGCCTCACAGATACGCAGTATTTT
NA,NA,TRBJ1-1,TRBV5-1,14,CASSLVAVNTEAFF,TGCGCCAGCAGCTTGGTCGCGGTAAACACTGAAGCTTTCTTT
NA,NA,TRBJ2-5,TRBV12-5,15,CASGLSRGFLETQYF,TGTGCTAGTGGTTTGTCCCGGGGTTTCCTAGAGACCCAGTACTTC
NA,TRBD2,TRBJ2-3,TRBV6-4,15,CASSVASGEVDTQYF,TGTGCCAGCAGTGTCGCGAGCGGGGAAGTAGATACGCAGTATTTT
NA,TRBD1,TRBJ1-6,TRBV30,15,CAWSGGTAYNSPLHF,TGTGCCTGGAGCGGCGGGACAGCCTATAATTCACCCCTCCACTTT
NA,TRBD1,TRBJ1-2,TRBV7-9,15,CASSSPGTGAYGYTF,TGTGCCAGCAGCTCGCCGGGGACAGGGGCTTATGGCTACACCTTC
few,NA,TRBJ1-5,TRBV15,17,CATSNFLQEGSNQPQHF,TGTGCCACCAGCAATTTCCTACAGGAGGGGAGCAATCAGCCCCAGCATTTT
NA,TRBD1,TRBJ2-5,TRBV11-2,15,CASSQPTGLMETQYF,TGTGCCAGCAGCCAACCGACAGGGTTGATGGAGACCCAGTACTTC
NA,TRBD2,TRBJ2-2,TRBV5-1,17,CASSLGAGGRVTGELFF,TGCGCCAGCAGCTTGGGAGCGGGGGGGCGAGTCACCGGGGAGCTGTTTTTT
NA,TRBD1,TRBJ2-7,TRBV27,17,CASSLAGTGHETYEQYF,TGTGCCAGCAGTTTAGCCGGGACAGGGCACGAAACCTACGAGCAGTACTTC
few,NA,TRBJ2-7,TRBV28,13,CASSPDSTYEQYF,TGTGCCAGCAGTCCGGACAGCACCTACGAGCAGTACTTC
NA,TRBD1,TRBJ1-1,TRBV7-2,14,CASSTTGANTEAFF,TGTGCCAGCAGCACAACAGGGGCCAACACTGAAGCTTTCTTT
NA,NA,TRBJ2-7,TRBV7-9,11,CASSFVYEQYF,TGTGCCAGCAGCTTCGTCTACGAGCAGTACTTC
once,TRBD2,TRBJ2-2,TRBV9,15,CASNQGLVRTGELFF,TGTGCCAGCAATCAGGGACTAGTGAGGACCGGGGAGCTGTTTTTT
NA,NA,TRBJ2-5,TRBV7-2,13,CASGPRDVETQYF,TGTGCCAGCGGCCCGCGGGATGTGGAGACCCAGTACTTC
NA,NA,TRBJ1-2,TRBV18,14,CASFTTPTAYGYTF,TGTGCCAGCTTCACCACTCCGACAGCCTATGGCTACACCTTC
once,NA,TRBJ2-3,TRBV7-8,14,CASSFETSTDTQYF,TGTGCCAGCAGCTTCGAAACTAGCACAGATACGCAGTATTTT